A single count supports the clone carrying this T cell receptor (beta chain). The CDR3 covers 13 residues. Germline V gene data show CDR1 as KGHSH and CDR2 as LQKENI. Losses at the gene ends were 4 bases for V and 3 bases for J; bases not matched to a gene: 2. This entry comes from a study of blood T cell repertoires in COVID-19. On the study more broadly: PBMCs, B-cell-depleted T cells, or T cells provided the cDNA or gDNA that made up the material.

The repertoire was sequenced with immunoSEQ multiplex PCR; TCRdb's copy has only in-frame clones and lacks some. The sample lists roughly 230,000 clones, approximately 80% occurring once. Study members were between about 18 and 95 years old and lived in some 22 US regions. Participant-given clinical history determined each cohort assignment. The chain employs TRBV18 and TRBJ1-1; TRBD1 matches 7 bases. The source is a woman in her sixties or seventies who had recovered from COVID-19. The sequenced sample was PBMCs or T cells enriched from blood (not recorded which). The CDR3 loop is CASSQTGDTEAFF. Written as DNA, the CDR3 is TGTGCCAGCTCACAAACAGGGGACACTGAAGCTTTCTTT. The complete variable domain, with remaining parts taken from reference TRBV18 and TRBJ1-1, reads NAGVMQNPRHLVRRRGQEARLRCSPMKGHSHVYWYRQLPEEGLKFMVYLQKENIIDESGMPKERFSAEFPKEGPSILRIQQVVRGDSAAYFCASSQTGDTEAFFGQGTRLTVV.